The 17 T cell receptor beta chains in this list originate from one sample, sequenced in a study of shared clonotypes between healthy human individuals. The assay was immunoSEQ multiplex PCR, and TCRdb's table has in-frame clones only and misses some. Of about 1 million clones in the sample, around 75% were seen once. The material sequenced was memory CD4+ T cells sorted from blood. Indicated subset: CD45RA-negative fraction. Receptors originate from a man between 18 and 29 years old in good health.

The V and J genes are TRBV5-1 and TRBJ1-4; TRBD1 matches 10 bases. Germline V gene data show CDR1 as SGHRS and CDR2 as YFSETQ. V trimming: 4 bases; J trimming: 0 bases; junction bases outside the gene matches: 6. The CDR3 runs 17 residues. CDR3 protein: CASSKQGQGSTNEKLFF. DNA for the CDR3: TGCGCCAGCAGCAAGCAGGGACAGGGGTCAACTAATGAAAAACTGTTTTTT.

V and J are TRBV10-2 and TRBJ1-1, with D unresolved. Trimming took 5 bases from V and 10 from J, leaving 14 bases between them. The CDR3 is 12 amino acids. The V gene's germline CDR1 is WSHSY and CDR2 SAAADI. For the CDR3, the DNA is TGCGCCAGCAGTCGACCCTCCGAGGGAGCTTTCTTT. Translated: CASSRPSEGAFF.

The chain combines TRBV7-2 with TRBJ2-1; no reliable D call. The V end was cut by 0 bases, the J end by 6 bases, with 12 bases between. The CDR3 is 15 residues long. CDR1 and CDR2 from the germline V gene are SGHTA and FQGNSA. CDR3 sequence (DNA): TGTGCCAGCAGCTTAGCCCAGCTCACCTCCAATGAGCAGTTCTTC. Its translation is CASSLAQLTSNEQFF.

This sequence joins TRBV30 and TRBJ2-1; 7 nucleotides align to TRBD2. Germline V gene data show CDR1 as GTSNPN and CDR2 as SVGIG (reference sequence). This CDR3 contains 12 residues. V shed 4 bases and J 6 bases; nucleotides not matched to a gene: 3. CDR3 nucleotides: TGTGCCTGGAAGGGGAGGGGCAATGAGCAGTTCTTC. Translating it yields CAWKGRGNEQFF.

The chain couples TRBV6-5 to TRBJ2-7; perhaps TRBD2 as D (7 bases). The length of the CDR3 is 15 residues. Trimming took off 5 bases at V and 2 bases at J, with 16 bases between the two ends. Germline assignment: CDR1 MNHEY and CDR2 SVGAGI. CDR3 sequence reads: CASSRRGGKTYEQYF. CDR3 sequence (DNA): TGTGCCAGCAGTAGGAGGGGGGGGAAGACCTACGAGCAGTACTTC.

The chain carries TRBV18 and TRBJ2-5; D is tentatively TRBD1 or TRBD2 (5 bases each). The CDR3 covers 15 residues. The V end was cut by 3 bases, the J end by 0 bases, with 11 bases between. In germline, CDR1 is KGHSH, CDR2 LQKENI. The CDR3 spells CASSPGRKDQETQYF. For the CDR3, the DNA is TGTGCCAGCTCACCGGGACGGAAAGACCAAGAGACCCAGTACTTC.

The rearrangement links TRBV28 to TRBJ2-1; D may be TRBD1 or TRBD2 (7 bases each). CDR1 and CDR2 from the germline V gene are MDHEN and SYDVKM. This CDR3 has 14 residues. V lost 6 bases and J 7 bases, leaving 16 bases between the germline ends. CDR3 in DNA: TGTGCCAGCAGGGGTACAGGGGAGGGGAATGAGCAGTTCTTC. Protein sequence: CASRGTGEGNEQFF.

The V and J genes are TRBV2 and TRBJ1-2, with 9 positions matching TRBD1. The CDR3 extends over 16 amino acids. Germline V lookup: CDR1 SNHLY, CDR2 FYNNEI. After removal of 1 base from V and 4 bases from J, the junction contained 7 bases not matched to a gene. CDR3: CASSEVGTGRIYGYTF. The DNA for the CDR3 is TGTGCCAGCAGTGAAGTTGGGACAGGGAGAATCTATGGCTACACCTTC. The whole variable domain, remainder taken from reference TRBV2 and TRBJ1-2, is EPEVTQTPSHQVTQMGQEVILRCVPISNHLYFYWYRQILGQKVEFLVSFYNNEISEKSEIFDDQFSVERPDGSNFTLKIRSTKLEDSAMYFCASSEVGTGRIYGYTFGSGTRLTVV.

In DNA form, the CDR3 reads TGTGCCAGCAGCGGAGGGGGATCTAGCACAGATACGCAGTATTTT. Protein sequence: CASSGGGSSTDTQYF. The V call is TRBV9, the J call TRBJ2-3; a weak D match, TRBD1 (6 bases). The CDR3 totals 15 residues. V dropped 3 bases and J dropped 0 bases, with 11 bases sitting between them. Germline V gives CDR1 SGDLS, CDR2 YYNGEE.

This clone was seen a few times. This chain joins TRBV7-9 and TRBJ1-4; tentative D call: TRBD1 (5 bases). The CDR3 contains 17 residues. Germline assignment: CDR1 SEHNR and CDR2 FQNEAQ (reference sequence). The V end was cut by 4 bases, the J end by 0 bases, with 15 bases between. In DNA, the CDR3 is TGTGCCAGCAGCTCGGGACCGCAACGAACAACTAATGAAAAACTGTTTTTT. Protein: CASSSGPQRTTNEKLFF.

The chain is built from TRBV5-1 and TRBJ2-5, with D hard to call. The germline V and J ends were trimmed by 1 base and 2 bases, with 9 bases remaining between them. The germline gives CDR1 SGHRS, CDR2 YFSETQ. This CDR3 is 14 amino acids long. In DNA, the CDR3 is TGCGCCAGCAGCTTGCGGCCGGATCAAGAGACCCAGTACTTC. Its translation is CASSLRPDQETQYF. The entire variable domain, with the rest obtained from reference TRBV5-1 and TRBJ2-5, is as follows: KAGVTQTPRYLIKTRGQQVTLSCSPISGHRSVSWYQQTPGQGLQFLFEYFSETQRNKGNFPGRFSGRQFSNSRSEMNVSTLELGDSALYLCASSLRPDQETQYFGPGTRLLVL.

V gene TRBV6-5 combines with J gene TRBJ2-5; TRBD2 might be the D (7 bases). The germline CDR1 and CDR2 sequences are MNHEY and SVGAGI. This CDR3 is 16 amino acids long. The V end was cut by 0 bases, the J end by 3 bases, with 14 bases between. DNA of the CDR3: TGTGCCAGCAGTTACTCGACGAGGGGGGGGGAAGAGACCCAGTACTTC. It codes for CASSYSTRGGEETQYF.

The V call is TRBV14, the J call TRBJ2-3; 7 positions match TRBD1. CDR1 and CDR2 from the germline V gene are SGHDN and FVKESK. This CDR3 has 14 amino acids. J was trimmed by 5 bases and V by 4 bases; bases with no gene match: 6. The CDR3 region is CASSRQGGIDTQYF. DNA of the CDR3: TGTGCCAGCAGCCGACAGGGCGGTATAGATACGCAGTATTTT.

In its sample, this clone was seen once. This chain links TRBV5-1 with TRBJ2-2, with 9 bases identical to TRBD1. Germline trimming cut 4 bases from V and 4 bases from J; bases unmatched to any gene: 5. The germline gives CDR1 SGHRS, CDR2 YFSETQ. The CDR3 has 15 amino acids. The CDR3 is CASSPVDRGTGELFF. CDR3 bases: TGCGCCAGCAGCCCAGTGGACAGGGGCACCGGGGAGCTGTTTTTT.

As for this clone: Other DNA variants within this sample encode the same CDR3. The CDR3 sequence: CASSPTLYEQYF. Written as DNA, the CDR3 is TGTGCCAGCTCACCGACCCTCTACGAGCAGTACTTC. The chain has TRBV18 and TRBJ2-7; no reliable D call. Trimming took 3 bases from V and 3 from J, leaving 6 bases between them. Germline lookup yields CDR1 KGHSH and CDR2 LQKENI. The CDR3 length is 12 residues. The full variable domain, with the rest looked up from reference TRBV18 and TRBJ2-7, is NAGVMQNPRHLVRRRGQEARLRCSPMKGHSHVYWYRQLPEEGLKFMVYLQKENIIDESGMPKERFSAEFPKEGPSILRIQQVVRGDSAAYFCASSPTLYEQYFGPGTRLTVT.

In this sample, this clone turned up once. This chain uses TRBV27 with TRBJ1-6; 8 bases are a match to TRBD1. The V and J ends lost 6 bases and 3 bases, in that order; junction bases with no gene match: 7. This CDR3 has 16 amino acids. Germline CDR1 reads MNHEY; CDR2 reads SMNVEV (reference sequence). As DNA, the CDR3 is TGTGCCAGCAGAATTTACAGGGGGATCTATAATTCACCCCTCCACTTT. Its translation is CASRIYRGIYNSPLHF.

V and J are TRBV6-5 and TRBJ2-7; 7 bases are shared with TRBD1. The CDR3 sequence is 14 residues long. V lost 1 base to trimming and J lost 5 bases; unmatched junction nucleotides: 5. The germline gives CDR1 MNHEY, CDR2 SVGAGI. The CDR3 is CASSYYPDRNEQYF. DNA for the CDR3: TGTGCCAGCAGTTACTACCCGGACAGGAACGAGCAGTACTTC.